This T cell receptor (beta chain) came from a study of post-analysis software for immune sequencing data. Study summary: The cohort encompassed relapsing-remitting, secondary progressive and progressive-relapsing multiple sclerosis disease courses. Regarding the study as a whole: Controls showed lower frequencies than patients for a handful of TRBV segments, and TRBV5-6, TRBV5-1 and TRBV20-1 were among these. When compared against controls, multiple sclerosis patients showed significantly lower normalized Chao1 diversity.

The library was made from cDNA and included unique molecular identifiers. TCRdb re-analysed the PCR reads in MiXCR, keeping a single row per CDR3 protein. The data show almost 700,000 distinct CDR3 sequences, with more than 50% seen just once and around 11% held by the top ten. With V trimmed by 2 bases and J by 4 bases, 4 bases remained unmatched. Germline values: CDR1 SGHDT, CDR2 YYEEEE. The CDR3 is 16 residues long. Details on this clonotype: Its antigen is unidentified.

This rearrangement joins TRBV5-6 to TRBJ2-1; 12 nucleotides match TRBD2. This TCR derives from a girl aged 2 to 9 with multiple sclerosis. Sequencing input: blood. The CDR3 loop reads CASSFTTSGGYNEQFF. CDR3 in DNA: TGTGCCAGCAGCTTTACCACTAGCGGGGGGTACAATGAGCAGTTCTTC.